This T cell receptor beta chain appears in the sequencing data of a study of T cells in Graves' hyperthyroidism and ophthalmopathy. Study-wide background: Sampling of peripheral blood happened at initial diagnosis, prior to any treatment. Study-level findings and limits: Ophthalmopathy was told apart from stable hyperthyroidism by a 13 V-J model.

Amplified TCR beta CDR3 regions derived from RNA transcripts. The primer set for the first-round RT-PCR of the TCR CDR3 was HTBI. TCRdb re-analysed the multiplex PCR reads in MiXCR, keeping a single row per CDR3 protein. The data show under 400,000 distinct CDR3 sequences, roughly 18% seen once. This clonotype was seen more than once but under ten times. Its antigen is currently unknown. The hyperthyroidism was newly diagnosed and had lasted under 2 months; the patients were aged 18 to 65. Reasons for excluding patients were uncontrolled infection, other autoimmune disease, pregnancy or lactation. The specimen was blood. This clonotype was sampled from a woman between 45 and 60 years old with Graves' hyperthyroidism.

CDR3 sequence (DNA): TGTGCCAGCAGTTACTCCCGGGACACTGAAGCTTTCTTT. Its translation is CASSYSRDTEAFF. The chain combines TRBV6-2 or TRBV6-3 with TRBJ1-1; D gene unclear. CDR3 length: 13 residues. CDR1 is MNHEY and CDR2 is SVGEGT in the germline V gene. Trimming stripped 0 bases from V and 3 bases from J, with 5 bases between.